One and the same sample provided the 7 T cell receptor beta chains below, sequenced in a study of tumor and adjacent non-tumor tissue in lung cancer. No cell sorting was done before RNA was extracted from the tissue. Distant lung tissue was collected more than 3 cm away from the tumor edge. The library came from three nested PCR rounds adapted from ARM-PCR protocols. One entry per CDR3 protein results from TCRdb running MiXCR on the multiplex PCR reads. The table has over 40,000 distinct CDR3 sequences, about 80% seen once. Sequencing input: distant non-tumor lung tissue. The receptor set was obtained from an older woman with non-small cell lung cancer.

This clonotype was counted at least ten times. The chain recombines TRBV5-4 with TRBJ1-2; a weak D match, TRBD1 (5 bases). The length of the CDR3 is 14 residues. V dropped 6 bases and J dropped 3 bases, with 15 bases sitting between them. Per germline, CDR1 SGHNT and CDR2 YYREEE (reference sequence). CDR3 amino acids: CASTWGWRDYGYTF. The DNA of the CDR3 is TGTGCCAGCACCTGGGGCTGGCGAGACTATGGCTACACCTTC.

This CDR3 reads CASSLLDRPGTDTQYF. The CDR3 DNA reads TGCGCCAGCAGCTTGCTAGACCGACCGGGCACAGATACGCAGTATTTT. The chain couples TRBV5-1 to TRBJ2-3; D not certain. V was clipped by 1 base and J by 1 base, with 13 bases between them. CDR3 length equals 16 residues. Per germline, CDR1 SGHRS and CDR2 YFSETQ.

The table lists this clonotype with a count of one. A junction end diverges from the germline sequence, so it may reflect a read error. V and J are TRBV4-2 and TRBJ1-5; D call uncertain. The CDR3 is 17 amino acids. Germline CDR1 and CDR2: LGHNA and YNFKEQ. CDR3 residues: CASSQDLPGYSNHPQHF. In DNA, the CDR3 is TGTGCCAGCAGCCAAGATCTTCCTGGGTATAGCAATCACCCCCAGCATTTT.

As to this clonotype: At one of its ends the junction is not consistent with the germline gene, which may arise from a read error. This CDR3 is CVSSLGGGYGYTF. The CDR3, as DNA: TGTGTCAGCAGTTTGGGCGGTGGCTATGGCTACACCTTC. V usage is TRBV5-5 and J usage is TRBJ1-2; unclear D gene. The V gene's germline CDR1 is SGHKS and CDR2 YYEKEE (reference sequence). CDR3 length equals 13 residues. Full variable domain (outside the CDR3, taken from reference TRBV5-5 and TRBJ1-2): DAGVTQSPTHLIKTRGQQVTLRCSPISGHKSVSWYQQVLGQGPQFIFQYYEKEERGRGNFPDRFSARQFPNYSSELNVNALLLGDSALYLCVSSLGGGYGYTFGSGTRLTVV.

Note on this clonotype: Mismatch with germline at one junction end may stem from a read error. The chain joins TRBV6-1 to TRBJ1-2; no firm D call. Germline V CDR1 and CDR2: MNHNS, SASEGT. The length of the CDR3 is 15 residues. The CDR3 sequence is CVSSEASGWGYGYTF. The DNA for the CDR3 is TGTGTCAGCAGTGAAGCCTCCGGATGGGGCTATGGCTACACCTTC.

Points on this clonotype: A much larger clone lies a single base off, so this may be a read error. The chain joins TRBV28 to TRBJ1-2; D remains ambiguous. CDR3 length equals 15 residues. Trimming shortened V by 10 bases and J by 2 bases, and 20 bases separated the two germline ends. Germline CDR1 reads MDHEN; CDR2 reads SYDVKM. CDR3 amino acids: CATTPLQCRNYGYTF. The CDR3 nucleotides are TGTGCCACCACGCCCCTTCAGTGTCGGAACTATGGCTACACCTTC.

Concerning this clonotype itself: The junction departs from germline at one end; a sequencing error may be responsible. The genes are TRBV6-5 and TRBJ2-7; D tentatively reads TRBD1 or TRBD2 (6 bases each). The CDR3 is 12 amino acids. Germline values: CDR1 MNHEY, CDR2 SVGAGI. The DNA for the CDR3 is TGTGCCAACAAATCGGGGGCTGGCAGAGAGTTCTTC. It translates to CANKSGAGREFF.